Sequencing of this T cell receptor (beta chain) was carried out in a study of blood T cell repertoires in COVID-19. Repertoires were generated with immunoSEQ multiplex PCR, while TCRdb's copy carries only in-frame clones and drops some. Among more than 110,000 clones, 84% were seen once, and the ten largest hold under 5.5%. CDR3 size: 15 residues. The germline V gene has CDR1 SGHNT and CDR2 YYREEE (reference sequence). J gave up 6 bases and V 2 bases, and 10 bases lay outside the gene matches. This clone was counted between two and nine times. What was sequenced was PBMCs or T cells enriched from blood (not recorded which). The source of this sequence is a man aged 35-49 years with acute COVID-19. The chain uses TRBV5-4 and TRBJ2-7; 8 bases are shared with TRBD2. CDR3 sequence (DNA): TGTGCCAGCAGCTTAACCGGGACTAGTTTATCCGAGCAGTACTTC. Encoded protein: CASSLTGTSLSEQYF.